Sequencing of this T cell receptor (beta chain) was carried out in a study of blood T cells in healthy people across ages. About the research overall: The capture of about one barcoded beta molecule per two T cells was achieved by template switching.

This clonotype was observed a handful of times. Its antigen is undetermined. Sample-barcoded 5' priming and a J-beta primer mix drove a second PCR of roughly 7 to 11 cycles. TCRdb called the 5' RACE reads again in MiXCR, with one record for every CDR3 protein. The sample shows around 1,700,000 distinct CDR3 sequences, about 28% of them seen only once. General study results and limits: Because sorting was not performed, PBMCs prevented conclusive naive versus antigen-experienced comparison.

Caucasian individuals from Russia who were healthy and aged roughly 6 to 95 acted as donors. This CDR3 spans 15 amino acids. V was shortened by 9 bases and J by 5 bases, with 22 bases between the two germline ends. CDR1 MDHEN and CDR2 SYDVKM come from the germline V gene. The sequencing input was blood. The V call is TRBV28, the J call TRBJ1-1; D is unresolved. The clonotype comes from a woman under 40 in good health. CDR3 loop: CASSSPSQAGTEAFF. The CDR3 DNA is TGTGCCAGTAGCTCCCCATCACAAGCCGGGACTGAAGCTTTCTTT.